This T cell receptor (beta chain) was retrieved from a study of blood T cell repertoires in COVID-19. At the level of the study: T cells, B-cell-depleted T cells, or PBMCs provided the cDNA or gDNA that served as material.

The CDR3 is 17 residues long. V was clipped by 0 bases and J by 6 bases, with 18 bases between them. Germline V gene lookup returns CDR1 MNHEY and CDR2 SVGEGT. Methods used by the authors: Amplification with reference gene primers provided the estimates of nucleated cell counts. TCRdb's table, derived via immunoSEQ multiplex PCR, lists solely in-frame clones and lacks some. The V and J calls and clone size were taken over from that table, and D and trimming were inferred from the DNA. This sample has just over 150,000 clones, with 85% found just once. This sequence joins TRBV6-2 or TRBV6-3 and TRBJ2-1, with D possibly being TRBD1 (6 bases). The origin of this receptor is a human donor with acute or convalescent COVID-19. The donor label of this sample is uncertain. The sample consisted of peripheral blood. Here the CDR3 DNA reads TGTGCCAGCAGTTACTCGAGGGCTTTGGGGGCCCTCAATGAGCAGTTCTTC. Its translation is CASSYSRALGALNEQFF.